The sequence of this T cell receptor (beta chain) was determined in a study of beta chain features in type 1 diabetes. The sequenced template was cDNA made from the entire isolated RNA. TCRdb's copy holds only in-frame clones and misses some; the assay was immunoSEQ multiplex PCR. Of about 900,000 clones in the sample, around a sixth are singletons; the top ten hold 0.02% to 0.03%. Germline CDR1 is SGHKS and CDR2 is YYEKEE (reference sequence). This CDR3 is built from 14 residues. Trimming shortened V by 2 bases and J by 1 base, and 10 bases separated the two germline ends. Sequenced: naive CD4+ T cells from blood. The sequence was obtained from a woman in her late teens or twenties in good health. J is TRBJ2-7 and V is TRBV5-5; D is unresolved. CDR3 sequence reads: CASSLFVTSYEQYF. The CDR3 DNA reads TGTGCCAGCAGCTTATTTGTCACTTCCTACGAGCAGTACTTC.